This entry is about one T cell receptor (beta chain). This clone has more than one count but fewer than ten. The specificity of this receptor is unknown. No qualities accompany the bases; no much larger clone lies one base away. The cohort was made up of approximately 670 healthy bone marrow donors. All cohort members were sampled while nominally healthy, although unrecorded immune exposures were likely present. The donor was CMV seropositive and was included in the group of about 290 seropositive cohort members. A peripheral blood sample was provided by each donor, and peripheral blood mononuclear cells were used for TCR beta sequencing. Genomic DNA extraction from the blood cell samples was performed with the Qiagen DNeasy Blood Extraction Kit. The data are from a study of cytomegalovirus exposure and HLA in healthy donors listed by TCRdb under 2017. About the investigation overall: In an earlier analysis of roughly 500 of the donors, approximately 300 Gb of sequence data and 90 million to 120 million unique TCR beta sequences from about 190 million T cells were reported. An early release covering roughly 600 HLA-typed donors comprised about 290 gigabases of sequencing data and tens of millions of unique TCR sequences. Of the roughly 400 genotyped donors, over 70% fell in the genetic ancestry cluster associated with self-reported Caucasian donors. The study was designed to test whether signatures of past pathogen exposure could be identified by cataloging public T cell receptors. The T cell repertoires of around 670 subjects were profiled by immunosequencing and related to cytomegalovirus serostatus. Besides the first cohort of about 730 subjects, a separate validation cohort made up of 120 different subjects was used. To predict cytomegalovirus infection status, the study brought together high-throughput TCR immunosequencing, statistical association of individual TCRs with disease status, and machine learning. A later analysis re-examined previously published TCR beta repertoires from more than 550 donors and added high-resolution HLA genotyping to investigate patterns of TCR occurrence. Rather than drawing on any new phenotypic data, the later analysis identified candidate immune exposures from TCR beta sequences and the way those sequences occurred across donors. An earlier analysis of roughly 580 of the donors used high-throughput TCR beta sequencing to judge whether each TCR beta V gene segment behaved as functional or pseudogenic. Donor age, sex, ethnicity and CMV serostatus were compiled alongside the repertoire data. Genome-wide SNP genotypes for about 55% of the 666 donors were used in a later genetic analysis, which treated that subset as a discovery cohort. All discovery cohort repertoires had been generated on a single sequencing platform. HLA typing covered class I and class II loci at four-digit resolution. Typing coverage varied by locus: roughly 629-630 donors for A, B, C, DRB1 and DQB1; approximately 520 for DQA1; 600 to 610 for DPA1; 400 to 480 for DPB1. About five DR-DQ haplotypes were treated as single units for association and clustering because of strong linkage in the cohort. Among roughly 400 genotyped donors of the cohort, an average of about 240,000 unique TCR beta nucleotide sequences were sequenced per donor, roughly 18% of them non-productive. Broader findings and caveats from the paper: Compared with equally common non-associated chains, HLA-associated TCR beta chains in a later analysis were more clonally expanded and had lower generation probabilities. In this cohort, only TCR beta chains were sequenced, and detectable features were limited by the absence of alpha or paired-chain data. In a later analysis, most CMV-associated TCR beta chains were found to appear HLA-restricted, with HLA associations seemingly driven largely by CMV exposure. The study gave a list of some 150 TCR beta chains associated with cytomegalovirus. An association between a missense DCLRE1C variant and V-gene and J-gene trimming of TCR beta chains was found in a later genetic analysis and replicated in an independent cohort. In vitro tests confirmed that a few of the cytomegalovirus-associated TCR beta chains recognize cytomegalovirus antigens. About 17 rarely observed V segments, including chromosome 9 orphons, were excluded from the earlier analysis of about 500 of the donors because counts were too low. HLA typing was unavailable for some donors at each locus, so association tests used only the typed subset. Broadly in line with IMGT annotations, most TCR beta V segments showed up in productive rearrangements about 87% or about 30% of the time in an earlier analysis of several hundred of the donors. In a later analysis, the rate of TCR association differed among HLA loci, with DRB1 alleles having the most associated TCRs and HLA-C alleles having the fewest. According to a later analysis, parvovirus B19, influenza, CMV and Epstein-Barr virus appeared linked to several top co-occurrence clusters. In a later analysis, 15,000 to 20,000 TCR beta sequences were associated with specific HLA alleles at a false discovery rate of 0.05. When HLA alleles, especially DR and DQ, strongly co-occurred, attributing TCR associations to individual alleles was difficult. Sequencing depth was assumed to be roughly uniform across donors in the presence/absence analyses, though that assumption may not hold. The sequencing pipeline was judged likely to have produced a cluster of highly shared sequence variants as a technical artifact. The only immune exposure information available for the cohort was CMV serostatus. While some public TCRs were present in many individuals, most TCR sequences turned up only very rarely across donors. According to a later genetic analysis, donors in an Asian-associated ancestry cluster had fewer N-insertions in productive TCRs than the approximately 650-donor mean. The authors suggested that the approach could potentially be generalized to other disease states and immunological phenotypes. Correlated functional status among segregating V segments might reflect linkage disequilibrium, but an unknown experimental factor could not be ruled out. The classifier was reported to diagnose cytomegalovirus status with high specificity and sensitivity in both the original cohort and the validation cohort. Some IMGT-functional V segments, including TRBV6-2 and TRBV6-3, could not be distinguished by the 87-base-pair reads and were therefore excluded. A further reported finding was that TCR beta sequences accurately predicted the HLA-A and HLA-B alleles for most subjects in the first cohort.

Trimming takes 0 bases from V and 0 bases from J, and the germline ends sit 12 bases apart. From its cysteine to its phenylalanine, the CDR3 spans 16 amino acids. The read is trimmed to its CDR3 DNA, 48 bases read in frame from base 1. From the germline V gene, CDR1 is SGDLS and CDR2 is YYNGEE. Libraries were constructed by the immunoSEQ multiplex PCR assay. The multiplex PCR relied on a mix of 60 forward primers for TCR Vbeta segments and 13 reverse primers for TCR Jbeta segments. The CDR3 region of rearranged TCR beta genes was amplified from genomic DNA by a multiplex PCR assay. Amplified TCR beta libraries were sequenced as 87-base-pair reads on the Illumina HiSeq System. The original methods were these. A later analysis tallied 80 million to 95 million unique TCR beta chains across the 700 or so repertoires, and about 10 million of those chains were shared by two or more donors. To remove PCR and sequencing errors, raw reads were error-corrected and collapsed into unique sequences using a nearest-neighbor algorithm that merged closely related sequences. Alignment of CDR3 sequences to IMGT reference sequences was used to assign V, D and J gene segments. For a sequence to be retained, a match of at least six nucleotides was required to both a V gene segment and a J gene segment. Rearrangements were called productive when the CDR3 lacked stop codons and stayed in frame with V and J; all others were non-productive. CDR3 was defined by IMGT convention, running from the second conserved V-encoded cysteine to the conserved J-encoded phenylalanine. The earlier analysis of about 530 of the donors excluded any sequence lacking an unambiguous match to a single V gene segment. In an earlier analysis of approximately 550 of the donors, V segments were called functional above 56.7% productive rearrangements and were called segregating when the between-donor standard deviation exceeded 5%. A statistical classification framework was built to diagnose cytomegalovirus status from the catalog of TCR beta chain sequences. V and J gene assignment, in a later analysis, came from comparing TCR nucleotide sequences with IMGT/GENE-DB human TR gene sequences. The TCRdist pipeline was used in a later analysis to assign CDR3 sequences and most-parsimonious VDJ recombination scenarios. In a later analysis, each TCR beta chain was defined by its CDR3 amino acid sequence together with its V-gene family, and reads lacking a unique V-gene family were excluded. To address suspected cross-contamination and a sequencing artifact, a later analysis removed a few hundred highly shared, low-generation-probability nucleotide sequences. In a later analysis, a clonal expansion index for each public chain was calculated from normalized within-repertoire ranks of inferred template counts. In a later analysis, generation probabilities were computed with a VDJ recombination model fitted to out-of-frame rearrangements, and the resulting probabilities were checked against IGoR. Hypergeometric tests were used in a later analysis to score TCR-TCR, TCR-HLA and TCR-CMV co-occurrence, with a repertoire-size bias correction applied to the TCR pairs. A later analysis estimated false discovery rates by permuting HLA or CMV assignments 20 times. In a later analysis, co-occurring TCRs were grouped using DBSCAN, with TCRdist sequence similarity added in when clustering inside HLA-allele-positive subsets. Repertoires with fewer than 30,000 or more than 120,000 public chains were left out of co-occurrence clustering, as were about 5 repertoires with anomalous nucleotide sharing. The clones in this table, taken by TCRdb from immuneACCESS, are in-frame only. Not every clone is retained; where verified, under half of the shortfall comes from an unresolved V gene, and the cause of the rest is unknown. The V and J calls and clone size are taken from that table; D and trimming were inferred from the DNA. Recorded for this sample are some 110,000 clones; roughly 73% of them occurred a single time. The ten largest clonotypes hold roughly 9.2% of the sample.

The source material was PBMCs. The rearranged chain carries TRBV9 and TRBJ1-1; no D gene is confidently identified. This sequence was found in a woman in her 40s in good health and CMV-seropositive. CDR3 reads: CASSVASSSVNTEAFF. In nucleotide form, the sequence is TGTGCCAGCAGCGTAGCGTCTTCATCGGTGAACACTGAAGCTTTCTTT.